A selection of T cell receptor beta chains follows, all from one sample in a study of T cells in Graves' hyperthyroidism and ophthalmopathy. TCRdb reprocessed the multiplex PCR reads with MiXCR, giving one entry per CDR3 protein. The profile covers hundreds of thousands of distinct CDR3 sequences, with about 15% appearing a single time and around 12% taken by the ten largest. The sample comprised blood. All receptors come from a woman aged 45 to 65 with Graves' ophthalmopathy. Each CDR3 is given with its conserved first and last residue. Each record gives: D gene, J gene, V gene, clone size, CDR3 DNA, CDR3 protein. A D gene is named only where the DNA matches it firmly. Some rows have no size entry. The others give once, few or many, or a class for an expanded clone.

D gene: NA
J gene: TRBJ2-5
V gene: TRBV5-4
clone size: NA
CDR3 DNA: TGTGCCAGCAGCTTTTTGGGTTCAACTAGCCCCACTGGATACCAAGAGACCCAGTACTTC
CDR3 protein: CASSFLGSTSPTGYQETQYF

D gene: NA
J gene: TRBJ1-1
V gene: TRBV27
clone size: NA
CDR3 DNA: TGTGCCAGCAGTGTGGCGGGTCGGAACACTGAAGCTTTCTTT
CDR3 protein: CASSVAGRNTEAFF

D gene: NA
J gene: TRBJ2-5
V gene: TRBV6-2/TRBV6-3
clone size: NA
CDR3 DNA: TGTGCCAGCAGTTACGACGGACACTCCTACCAAGAGACCCAGTACTTC
CDR3 protein: CASSYDGHSYQETQYF

D gene: NA
J gene: TRBJ2-7
V gene: TRBV5-5
clone size: NA
CDR3 DNA: TGTGCCAGCAGACAAAGGATGGGGACACAAACCTACGAGCAGTACTTC
CDR3 protein: CASRQRMGTQTYEQYF

D gene: NA
J gene: TRBJ2-3
V gene: TRBV6-2/TRBV6-3
clone size: many
CDR3 DNA: TGTGCCAGCAGTTACTCGAGTACGGCCGTAACAAAGGCAGATACGCAGTATTTT
CDR3 protein: CASSYSSTAVTKADTQYF

D gene: NA
J gene: TRBJ2-5
V gene: TRBV6-1
clone size: many
CDR3 DNA: TGTGCCAGCCAAGGAGGTAGCGAGACCCAGTACTTC
CDR3 protein: CASQGGSETQYF

D gene: NA
J gene: TRBJ1-5
V gene: TRBV15
clone size: NA
CDR3 DNA: TGTGCCACCAGCAGAGATCTCGACAGAAATCAGCCCCAGCATTTT
CDR3 protein: CATSRDLDRNQPQHF

D gene: TRBD2
J gene: TRBJ2-1
V gene: TRBV5-1
clone size: many
CDR3 DNA: TGCGCCAGCAGCTTGTGGACTAGCGCTACCTACAATGAGCAGTTCTTC
CDR3 protein: CASSLWTSATYNEQFF

D gene: NA
J gene: TRBJ1-2
V gene: TRBV28
clone size: many
CDR3 DNA: TGTGCCAGCAGCCCGGGGGGGGCAGACTATGGCTACACCTTC
CDR3 protein: CASSPGGADYGYTF

D gene: NA
J gene: TRBJ1-5
V gene: TRBV6-2/TRBV6-3
clone size: many
CDR3 DNA: TGTGCCAGCAGTCAAGGGGCAGTGCCCCAGCATTTT
CDR3 protein: CASSQGAVPQHF

D gene: TRBD1
J gene: TRBJ2-3
V gene: TRBV7-9
clone size: many
CDR3 DNA: TGTGCCAGCAGCCCCGGGACAGGGAGCACAGATACGCAGTATTTT
CDR3 protein: CASSPGTGSTDTQYF

D gene: NA
J gene: TRBJ2-1
V gene: TRBV19
clone size: NA
CDR3 DNA: TGTGCCAGTAGTATGTATGGGGTCAATGAGCAGTTCTTC
CDR3 protein: CASSMYGVNEQFF

D gene: NA
J gene: TRBJ1-2
V gene: TRBV12-3/TRBV12-4
clone size: many
CDR3 DNA: TGTGCCAGCAGTTTCGGGGCTAACTATGGCTACACCTTC
CDR3 protein: CASSFGANYGYTF

D gene: NA
J gene: TRBJ1-1
V gene: TRBV4-1
clone size: NA
CDR3 DNA: TGCGCCAGCAGCCTGCCGATGATTGGACATGCTGAAGCTTTCTTT
CDR3 protein: CASSLPMIGHAEAFF

D gene: TRBD2
J gene: TRBJ2-2
V gene: TRBV19
clone size: NA
CDR3 DNA: TGTGCCAGTAGACACCCTCTAGCGGGAGGGCCATACGGGGAGCTGTTTTTT
CDR3 protein: CASRHPLAGGPYGELFF

D gene: NA
J gene: TRBJ1-5
V gene: TRBV6-6
clone size: many
CDR3 DNA: TGTGCCAGCAGTTACTCGAGAGGGGGGAATCAGCCCCAGCATTTT
CDR3 protein: CASSYSRGGNQPQHF

D gene: TRBD2
J gene: TRBJ2-3
V gene: TRBV11-2
clone size: many
CDR3 DNA: TGTGCCAGCAGCTCCAAAGCGGGAGCGGGCACAGATACGCAGTATTTT
CDR3 protein: CASSSKAGAGTDTQYF

D gene: TRBD1
J gene: TRBJ1-1
V gene: TRBV2
clone size: NA
CDR3 DNA: TGTGCCAGCAGGGCAAGGACAGGGGGAGGCACTGAAGCTTTCTTT
CDR3 protein: CASRARTGGGTEAFF

D gene: NA
J gene: TRBJ2-7
V gene: TRBV12-3/TRBV12-4
clone size: many
CDR3 DNA: TGTGCCAGCAGTTTATTGATTACATTAACCACCTACGAGCAGTACTTC
CDR3 protein: CASSLLITLTTYEQYF

D gene: NA
J gene: TRBJ1-1
V gene: TRBV28
clone size: many
CDR3 DNA: TGTGCCAGCAGTCCTGTGGGGGGTCCAGCTGAAGCTTTCTTT
CDR3 protein: CASSPVGGPAEAFF

D gene: NA
J gene: TRBJ2-3
V gene: TRBV4-3
clone size: few
CDR3 DNA: TGCGCCAGCAGCCAAGTAGAGCTATCGGGTGACACAGATACGCAGTATTTT
CDR3 protein: CASSQVELSGDTDTQYF

D gene: TRBD1
J gene: TRBJ1-1
V gene: TRBV20-1
clone size: NA
CDR3 DNA: TGCAGTGCAGAACGTCCCGGGACAGGGTGGGGCACTGAAGCTTTCTTT
CDR3 protein: CSAERPGTGWGTEAFF

D gene: NA
J gene: TRBJ2-7
V gene: TRBV28
clone size: many
CDR3 DNA: TGTGCCAGCAGTACCTTAGGGGGGGTCGCAGGATACGAGCAGTACTTC
CDR3 protein: CASSTLGGVAGYEQYF

D gene: NA
J gene: TRBJ1-4
V gene: TRBV5-1
clone size: many
CDR3 DNA: TGCGCCAGCCGGCTGATAGCGGAAGAAAAACTGTTTTTT
CDR3 protein: CASRLIAEEKLFF

D gene: TRBD2
J gene: TRBJ2-5
V gene: TRBV6-2/TRBV6-3
clone size: many
CDR3 DNA: TGTGCCAGCAGTCTAGCGGGAGTGGGGACCCAGTACTTC
CDR3 protein: CASSLAGVGTQYF

D gene: NA
J gene: TRBJ2-2
V gene: TRBV30
clone size: many
CDR3 DNA: TGTGCCTGGAGTAAGGACTGGAACACCGGGGAGCTGTTTTTT
CDR3 protein: CAWSKDWNTGELFF

D gene: TRBD2
J gene: TRBJ2-1
V gene: TRBV10-3
clone size: few
CDR3 DNA: TGTGCCATCAGCGGACTAGCGGGAATCAGTGGTGAGCAGTTCTTC
CDR3 protein: CAISGLAGISGEQFF

D gene: NA
J gene: TRBJ1-2
V gene: TRBV4-1
clone size: NA
CDR3 DNA: TGCGCCAGCAGGACAGGTCCTGGCTACACCTTC
CDR3 protein: CASRTGPGYTF

D gene: NA
J gene: TRBJ2-3
V gene: TRBV20-1
clone size: NA
CDR3 DNA: TGCAGTGCTATAGGCGGGATACGCACAGATACGCAGTATTTT
CDR3 protein: CSAIGGIRTDTQYF

D gene: NA
J gene: TRBJ2-5
V gene: TRBV29-1
clone size: many
CDR3 DNA: TGCAGCGTCGGACAGTCAGCTACCCAGTACTTC
CDR3 protein: CSVGQSATQYF

D gene: TRBD1
J gene: TRBJ2-5
V gene: TRBV28
clone size: many
CDR3 DNA: TGTGCCAGCAGTATTGGGACAGACCAAGAGACCCAGTACTTC
CDR3 protein: CASSIGTDQETQYF

D gene: TRBD1
J gene: TRBJ1-2
V gene: TRBV14
clone size: NA
CDR3 DNA: TGTGCCAGCAGCCACGTCCGCGGGACAGGACTAAACTATGGCTACACCTTC
CDR3 protein: CASSHVRGTGLNYGYTF

D gene: TRBD2
J gene: TRBJ2-1
V gene: TRBV11-2
clone size: many
CDR3 DNA: TGTGCCAGCAGCCCCTCGAGCGGGAGTTGGTACAATGAGCAGTTCTTC
CDR3 protein: CASSPSSGSWYNEQFF

D gene: NA
J gene: TRBJ2-2
V gene: TRBV18
clone size: many
CDR3 DNA: TGTGCCAGCTCACGGGGAAACGCGAACACCGGGGAGCTGTTTTTT
CDR3 protein: CASSRGNANTGELFF

D gene: NA
J gene: TRBJ2-7
V gene: TRBV2
clone size: NA
CDR3 DNA: TGTGCCAGCAGTGAAAGGCGCGTCGCAGACGAGTCCGAGCAGTACTTC
CDR3 protein: CASSERRVADESEQYF

D gene: TRBD2
J gene: TRBJ2-6
V gene: TRBV27
clone size: few
CDR3 DNA: TGTGCCAGCAGTTTATGGGGCAGGGCTTATCCTAGCGGGAGGATAATCTCTGGGGCCAACGTCCTGACTTTC
CDR3 protein: CASSLWGRAYPSGRIISGANVLTF

D gene: TRBD1
J gene: TRBJ1-5
V gene: TRBV7-2
clone size: few
CDR3 DNA: TGTGCCAGCAGCTCGACAGGGGCAAATCAGCCCCAGCATTTT
CDR3 protein: CASSSTGANQPQHF

D gene: NA
J gene: TRBJ2-5
V gene: TRBV29-1
clone size: NA
CDR3 DNA: TGCAGCGTTGAACACCGGGCCCGAGAGACCCAGTACTTC
CDR3 protein: CSVEHRARETQYF

D gene: TRBD2
J gene: TRBJ2-5
V gene: TRBV6-2/TRBV6-3
clone size: many
CDR3 DNA: TGTGCCAGCAGTTACTCGAGCCTAGCGGGAACAGTGTACCAAGAGACCCAGTACTTC
CDR3 protein: CASSYSSLAGTVYQETQYF

D gene: NA
J gene: TRBJ1-2
V gene: TRBV20-1
clone size: few
CDR3 DNA: TGCAGTGCCCCTCCAATGACAAGGAACTATGGCTACACCTTC
CDR3 protein: CSAPPMTRNYGYTF

D gene: NA
J gene: TRBJ1-4
V gene: TRBV6-1
clone size: few
CDR3 DNA: TGTGCCAGCAGTGAACTATCTACAAGTCATAATGAAAAACTGTTTTTT
CDR3 protein: CASSELSTSHNEKLFF

D gene: TRBD1
J gene: TRBJ1-2
V gene: TRBV9
clone size: NA
CDR3 DNA: TGTGCCAGCAGTGACCGGGACAGGGTTGACGGCTACACCTTC
CDR3 protein: CASSDRDRVDGYTF

D gene: NA
J gene: TRBJ2-6
V gene: TRBV5-1
clone size: many
CDR3 DNA: TGCGCCAGCACGCGGGGACTCACTGGGGCCAACGTCCTGACTTTC
CDR3 protein: CASTRGLTGANVLTF

D gene: NA
J gene: TRBJ2-5
V gene: TRBV20-1
clone size: many
CDR3 DNA: TGCAGTGCTAGAGATAACAGACAAGAGACCCAGTACTTC
CDR3 protein: CSARDNRQETQYF

D gene: TRBD2
J gene: TRBJ2-7
V gene: TRBV20-1
clone size: NA
CDR3 DNA: TGCAGTGTTTACGACTTTAGCGGGATAGTCGACGAGCAGTACTTC
CDR3 protein: CSVYDFSGIVDEQYF

D gene: NA
J gene: TRBJ1-5
V gene: TRBV28
clone size: few
CDR3 DNA: TGTGCCAGCAGTTACACAAGAAAGGGCAATAGGCAATATCAGCCCCAGCATTTT
CDR3 protein: CASSYTRKGNRQYQPQHF

D gene: TRBD1
J gene: TRBJ1-2
V gene: TRBV7-2
clone size: many
CDR3 DNA: TGTGCCAGCAGCTTAGACAGGGGGGATGGCTACACCTTC
CDR3 protein: CASSLDRGDGYTF

D gene: NA
J gene: TRBJ1-4
V gene: TRBV28
clone size: NA
CDR3 DNA: TGTGCCAGCAGCACGGCCAATGAAAAACTGTTTTTT
CDR3 protein: CASSTANEKLFF

D gene: NA
J gene: TRBJ1-2
V gene: TRBV30
clone size: NA
CDR3 DNA: TGTGCCTGGAGTAAACAGGATTCAGCTGGCTACACCTTC
CDR3 protein: CAWSKQDSAGYTF

D gene: NA
J gene: TRBJ1-4
V gene: TRBV12-3/TRBV12-4
clone size: many
CDR3 DNA: TGTGCCAGCAGTTTAGCTCCCCGAGGAGCAACTAATGAAAAACTGTTTTTT
CDR3 protein: CASSLAPRGATNEKLFF

D gene: NA
J gene: TRBJ1-6
V gene: TRBV14
clone size: NA
CDR3 DNA: TGTGCCAGCAGCCAAGATAGAAAGGGTTGGAGTAATTCACCCCTCCACTTT
CDR3 protein: CASSQDRKGWSNSPLHF

D gene: TRBD1
J gene: TRBJ1-5
V gene: TRBV6-1
clone size: few
CDR3 DNA: TGTACCAGCAGTGCGGGACAGATACAACGTCAGCCCCAGCATTTT
CDR3 protein: CTSSAGQIQRQPQHF

D gene: NA
J gene: TRBJ2-7
V gene: TRBV24-1
clone size: many
CDR3 DNA: TGTGCCACCAGTGCAACCCGAGAGACCTACGAGCAGTACTTC
CDR3 protein: CATSATRETYEQYF

D gene: NA
J gene: TRBJ2-1
V gene: TRBV28
clone size: many
CDR3 DNA: TGTGCCAGCAGGAGGCGGGGGCGCCAGGAGTTCTTC
CDR3 protein: CASRRRGRQEFF